The sequence of this TCR beta chain was determined in a study of Ad26.COV2.S vaccination and SARS-CoV-2 variants. Study-level points and caveats: Higher spike-specific TCR breadth was found in vaccine recipients than in placebo recipients.

Assay: immunoSEQ multiplex PCR; the TCRdb copy retains only in-frame clones and omits some. Of about 320,000 clones listed, about nine tenths are singletons. Treatment noted: approximately 18 received Ad26.COV2.S at low or high dose, single or two shots; roughly 5 received placebo; per-sample allocation not given. At day 63 after the first vaccine or placebo injection, samples were drawn. This clone occurred once. Its specificity is not known. The CDR3 runs 12 residues. CDR1 and CDR2 (germline): SQVTM, ANQGSEA. The V gene lost 1 base and the J gene lost 2 bases, with 5 bases spanning the gap. The chain joins TRBV29-1 to TRBJ1-1; D gene unclear. This specimen consisted of peripheral blood, obtained in a trial of Ad26.COV2.S vaccine versus placebo. The receptor comes from a person between 18 and 59 years old who received the Ad26.COV2.S COVID-19 vaccine or a placebo. This CDR3 reads CSVEGDNTEAFF. The CDR3 region has the DNA TGCAGCGTTGAAGGGGATAACACTGAAGCTTTCTTT.